These T cell receptor beta chains were read from a single sample in a study of monozygotic twins with inflammatory bowel disease. Each CDR3 protein gets one entry in TCRdb, which reprocessed the 5' RACE reads and gives no DNA. The sample includes 70,000 to 95,000 distinct CDR3 sequences. Sequencing input: blood. These receptors all come from a human donor with ulcerative colitis or Crohn's disease, or a healthy co-twin of an affected twin (not recorded which). The CDR3 runs from the conserved cysteine through the conserved F or W.

>TRBJ1-2|TRBV7-9
CASTPSWLDGYTF
>TRBJ1-2|TRBV20-1
CSVHREGDYGYTF
>TRBJ2-1|TRBV7-2
CASSLDTQGFDEQFF
>TRBJ1-1|TRBV7-2
CASSFAQNTEAFF
>TRBJ1-2|TRBV20-1
CSASFRQGAKYGYTF
>TRBJ2-5|TRBV5-5
CASSLVYLQGTQYF
>TRBJ1-1|TRBV20-1
CSASRSGTVEAFF
>TRBJ1-1|TRBV10-2
CASSESWTEAFF
>TRBJ1-6|TRBV20-1
CSADQGRVNSPLHF
>TRBJ2-3|TRBV24-1
CATSDWRDTQYF
>TRBJ2-6|TRBV19
CASSTDLSGANVLTF
>TRBJ2-7|TRBV24-1
CATSGPTEDEQYF
>TRBJ1-1|TRBV19
CASTARGQGRTEAFF
>TRBJ1-2|TRBV4-1
CASSQGGGYGYTF
>TRBJ1-1|TRBV5-6
CASSPDQILGLTEAFF
>TRBJ2-5|TRBV5-1
CASSESVSQQETQYF
>TRBJ1-4|TRBV27
CASRNRGSTNEKLFF
>TRBJ1-1|TRBV25-1
CASSERRGSASKAFF
>TRBJ2-5|TRBV3-1
CASSQDGTYLETQYF
>TRBJ1-1|TRBV7-2
CASSRDSSATEAFF
>TRBJ2-2|TRBV7-2
CASDLGTGRAGELFF
>TRBJ1-2|TRBV5-4
CASSLDGRNYGYTF
>TRBJ1-5|TRBV6-2/TRBV6-3
CASSYGTEPQHF
>TRBJ1-5|TRBV11-2
CASSLTPGRVSEPQHF
>TRBJ1-2|TRBV4-2
CASGTAYGYTF
>TRBJ1-3|TRBV11-2
CASSRTGARSGNTIYF
>TRBJ2-5|TRBV7-9
CASSLDGRGETQYF
>TRBJ2-7|TRBV18
CASSPPWSAPTSYEQYF
>TRBJ1-1|TRBV19
CASSEDSLNTEAFF
>TRBJ2-1|TRBV5-1
CASSFRGGDNEQFF
>TRBJ2-3|TRBV12-3/TRBV12-4
CASSDNKNTDTQYF
>TRBJ2-3|TRBV20-1
CSAPSGGAGTDTQYF
>TRBJ1-2|TRBV5-4
CASSKGMTGTYGYTF
>TRBJ2-2|TRBV5-1
CASSLVQGTNTGELFF
>TRBJ2-1|TRBV11-2
CASSEGVLKFF
>TRBJ2-3|TRBV5-5
CASSASSGGAGRTDTQYF
>TRBJ2-2|TRBV5-5
CASSLWDRGIGELFF
>TRBJ1-3|TRBV5-1
CASSLAGASGNTIYF
>TRBJ1-6|TRBV15
CATSRVYWTNGDSPLHF
>TRBJ2-7|TRBV7-3
CASSLDMGGGYEQYF
>TRBJ1-6|TRBV12-3/TRBV12-4
CASSLVDNSPLHF
>TRBJ2-1|TRBV5-1
CASSPQPGPEQFF
>TRBJ2-7|TRBV27
CASSLYARPAFYEQYF